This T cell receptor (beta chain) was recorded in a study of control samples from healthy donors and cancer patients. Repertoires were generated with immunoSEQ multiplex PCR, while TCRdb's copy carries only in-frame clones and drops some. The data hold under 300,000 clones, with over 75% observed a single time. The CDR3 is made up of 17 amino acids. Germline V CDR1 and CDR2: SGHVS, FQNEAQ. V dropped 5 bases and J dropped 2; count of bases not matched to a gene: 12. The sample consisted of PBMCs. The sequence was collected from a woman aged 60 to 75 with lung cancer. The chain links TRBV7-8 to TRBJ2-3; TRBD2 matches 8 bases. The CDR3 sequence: CASSPTIHSGVTDTQYF. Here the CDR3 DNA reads TGTGCCAGCAGCCCCACAATACATAGCGGGGTCACAGATACGCAGTATTTT.